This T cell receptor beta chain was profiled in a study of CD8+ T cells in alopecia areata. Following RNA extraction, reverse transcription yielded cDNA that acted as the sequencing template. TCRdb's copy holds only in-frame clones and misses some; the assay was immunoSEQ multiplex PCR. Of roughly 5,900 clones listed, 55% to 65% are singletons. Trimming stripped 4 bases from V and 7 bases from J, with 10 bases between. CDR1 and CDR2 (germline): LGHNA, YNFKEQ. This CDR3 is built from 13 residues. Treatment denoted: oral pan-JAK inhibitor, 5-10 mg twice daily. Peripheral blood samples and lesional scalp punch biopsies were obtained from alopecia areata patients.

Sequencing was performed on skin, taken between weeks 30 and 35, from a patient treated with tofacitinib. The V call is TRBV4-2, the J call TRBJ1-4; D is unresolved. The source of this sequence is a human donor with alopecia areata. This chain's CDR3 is CASSRSRGEKLFF. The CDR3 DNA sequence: TGTGCCAGCAGCCGATCGAGAGGTGAAAAACTGTTTTTT.